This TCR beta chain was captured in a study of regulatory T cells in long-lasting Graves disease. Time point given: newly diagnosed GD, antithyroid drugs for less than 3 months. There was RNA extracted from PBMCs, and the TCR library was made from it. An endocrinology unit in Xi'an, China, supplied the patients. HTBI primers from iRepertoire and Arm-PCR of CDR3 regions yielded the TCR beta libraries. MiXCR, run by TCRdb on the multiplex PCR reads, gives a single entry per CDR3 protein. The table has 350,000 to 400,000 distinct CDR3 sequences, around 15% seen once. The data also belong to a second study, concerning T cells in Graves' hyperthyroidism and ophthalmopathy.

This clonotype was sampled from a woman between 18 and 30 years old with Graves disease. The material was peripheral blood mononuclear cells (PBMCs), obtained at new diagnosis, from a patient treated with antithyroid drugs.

The CDR3 bases are TGTGCCAGCAGCGTAGAGTACGAGGGGTTCGGCTACACCTTC. The encoded protein is CASSVEYEGFGYTF. The rearrangement joins TRBV9 to TRBJ1-2, with a tentative D call TRBD1 (5 bases). The CDR3 covers 14 residues. The germline V gene has CDR1 SGDLS and CDR2 YYNGEE. V dropped 0 bases and J dropped 8 bases, with 14 bases sitting between them.